Below are 20 T cell receptor beta chains sequenced from a single sample in a study of blood T cell repertoires in COVID-19 (dated by TCRdb to the early 2020s). Library preparation used the immunoSEQ multiplex PCR assay. The immuneACCESS repertoire file appears here via TCRdb, limited to in-frame rearrangements. These files lack a portion of the clones; in checked studies, under half of the deficit traces to unresolved V genes, and the cause of the others is not known. Within this sample are about 110,000 clones, with approximately 85% of them counted one time only. Just over 5.5% of the sample comes from the top ten. The specimen sequenced was peripheral blood. The receptors here all came from a woman aged 55-69 years with COVID-19, enrolled during active disease.

This sequence joins TRBV19 and TRBJ2-3; no reliable D call. V lost 3 bases and J lost 5, with 9 bases in between. CDR3 size: 13 residues. CDR1 is LNHDA, CDR2 SQIVND, per germline (reference sequence). CDR3 nucleotide sequence: TGTGCCAGTAGTATGCTAGGCCTAGATACGCAGTATTTT. It yields the protein CASSMLGLDTQYF.

The rearrangement uses TRBV28 and TRBJ2-3; TRBD1 aligns across 9 bases. CDR3 length: 14 amino acids. The ends lost 8 bases at V and 3 bases at J; junction bases unmatched: 6. CDR1 is MDHEN and CDR2 is SYDVKM in the germline V gene. CDR3 region: CASGQDRGTDTQYF. As DNA, the CDR3 is TGTGCCAGCGGACAGGACAGGGGAACAGATACGCAGTATTTT.

V is TRBV11-2 and J is TRBJ2-2; the match to TRBD2 covers 7 bases. The CDR3 is made up of 17 amino acids. The V gene end was trimmed by 6 bases and the J gene end by 3 bases; junction bases not matched to a gene: 13. Germline CDR1 reads SGHAT; CDR2 reads FQNNGV. CDR3 in DNA: TGTGCCAGCAGTTTGGATGGGGAGGGGAGATACACCGGGGAGCTGTTTTTT. It translates to CASSLDGEGRYTGELFF.

This clone was detected once. The chain uses TRBV15 and TRBJ2-2, with TRBD1 as a possible D gene (6 bases). V dropped 3 bases and J dropped 4 bases, with 12 bases sitting between them. From germline, CDR1 is LNHNV and CDR2 YYDKDF (reference sequence). The CDR3 totals 15 residues. The CDR3 region is CATSRPGHFTGELFF. Here the CDR3 DNA reads TGTGCCACCAGCAGGCCGGGACACTTCACCGGGGAGCTGTTTTTT.

The gene calls are TRBV4-1 and TRBJ2-7; TRBD1 matches at 7 bases. V lost 4 bases and J lost 3; bases outside the gene matches: 6. CDR1 MGHRA and CDR2 YSYEKL come from the germline V gene. The CDR3 consists of 14 residues. In DNA, the CDR3 is TGCGCCAGCAGCCTCCACAGGGGAAGCTACGAGCAGTACTTC. Protein product: CASSLHRGSYEQYF.

This sequence joins TRBV5-5 and TRBJ2-1; D remains ambiguous. The V gene lost 4 bases and the J gene lost 0 bases, with 11 bases spanning the gap. Germline CDR1 reads SGHKS; CDR2 reads YYEKEE (reference sequence). The CDR3 runs to 15 residues. Written as DNA, the CDR3 is TGTGCCAGCAGCCTCAGGTTTAGCTCCTACAATGAGCAGTTCTTC. The encoded protein is CASSLRFSSYNEQFF.

V and J are TRBV24-1 and TRBJ2-7; maybe TRBD2 (6 bases). Deletions cut 7 bases from V and 2 bases from J, with 11 bases between. CDR1 is KGHDR, CDR2 SFDVKD, per germline. This CDR3 comprises 13 residues. The CDR3 loop is CATSQGGPYEQYF. The CDR3 DNA reads TGTGCCACCAGCCAGGGAGGTCCCTACGAGCAGTACTTC.

Here the CDR3 DNA reads TGCGCCAGCAGCTTGTCTTCCTACAATGAGCAGTTCTTC. It yields the protein CASSLSSYNEQFF. V gene TRBV5-1 combines with J gene TRBJ2-1; D ambiguous. Germline CDR1 SGHRS, CDR2 YFSETQ. This CDR3 has 13 residues. Trimming took 1 base from V and 1 from J, leaving 3 bases between them.

The genes are TRBV10-3 and TRBJ1-4; D is undetermined. This CDR3 has 13 residues. Between the trimmed V and J ends, which lost 4 bases and 3 bases, there was a span of 6 bases. The germline CDR1 and CDR2 sequences are ENHRY and SYGVKD. CDR3 loop: CAISGDSNEKLFF. The CDR3 DNA sequence: TGTGCCATCAGTGGAGATTCTAATGAAAAACTGTTTTTT.

The chain joins TRBV10-3 to TRBJ1-5; 12 nucleotides align to TRBD1. With 6 bases clipped from V and 1 base from J, the junction kept 10 bases outside the gene matches. The CDR3 runs to 18 residues. Germline-derived CDR1 and CDR2 are ENHRY and SYGVKD. CDR3 DNA sequence: TGTGCCATCAGCGGATCCGGGACAGGGGGCACGAGCAATCAGCCCCAGCATTTT. This gives the protein CAISGSGTGGTSNQPQHF.

This chain links TRBV6-4 with TRBJ2-3, with D possibly being TRBD1 (6 bases). CDR3 length: 14 amino acids. Trimming shortened V by 5 bases and J by 4 bases, and 13 bases separated the two germline ends. Germline-derived CDR1 and CDR2 are MRHNA and SNTAGT. The CDR3 loop reads CASSRETGADTQYF. CDR3 bases: TGTGCCAGCAGTAGGGAGACAGGAGCAGATACGCAGTATTTT.

V gene TRBV6-5 combines with J gene TRBJ1-1; 7 bases are a match to TRBD1. With V trimmed by 11 bases and J by 0 bases, 12 bases remained unmatched. The CDR3 extends over 15 amino acids. CDR1 is MNHEY, CDR2 SVGAGI, per germline. The CDR3 is CAAEERTGVNTEAFF. The DNA of the CDR3 is TGTGCCGCGGAGGAGAGGACAGGTGTGAACACTGAAGCTTTCTTT.

V and J are TRBV11-3 and TRBJ1-5; no reliable D call. This CDR3 is 15 amino acids long. V was shortened by 4 bases and J by 4 bases, with 14 bases between the two germline ends. Germline loops: CDR1 SGHNT, CDR2 YENEEA. CDR3 sequence: CASSWRDIGNQPQHF. DNA for the CDR3: TGTGCCAGCAGCTGGAGGGATATAGGAAATCAGCCCCAGCATTTT.

The table lists this clone with a few counts. The chain combines TRBV18 with TRBJ1-3; the D gene is possibly TRBD1 (6 bases). CDR3 length: 15 amino acids. Per germline, CDR1 KGHSH and CDR2 LQKENI. The V and J ends lost 0 bases and 4 bases respectively, with 10 bases between them. The CDR3 nucleotides are TGTGCCAGCTCACCACCGGGGGCGTGGGGAAACACCATATATTTT. This encodes CASSPPGAWGNTIYF.

The CDR3 DNA reads TGTGCCATCAGCCCTACAGGGGGGAACTATGGCTACACCTTC. Translating gives CAISPTGGNYGYTF. This chain connects TRBV10-3 to TRBJ1-2, with 8 bases aligning to TRBD1. The germline V gene encodes CDR1 ENHRY and CDR2 SYGVKD. CDR3 length equals 14 residues. V trimming: 6 bases; J trimming: 2 bases; junction bases outside the gene matches: 5.

This clone was picked up one time. Within the sample, other DNA sequences also encode this same CDR3. The DNA of the CDR3 is TGCGCCAGCAGCTTGGAAGGACTAGCCTACAATGAGCAGTTCTTC. Its protein product is CASSLEGLAYNEQFF. The genes are TRBV5-1 and TRBJ2-1; 7 positions match TRBD2. Trimming cost V 0 bases and J 2 bases; bases outside gene matches: 2. Germline assignment: CDR1 SGHRS and CDR2 YFSETQ. CDR3 size: 15 residues.

This clone was counted a single time. V gene TRBV3-1 (or the pseudogene TRBV3-2) combines with J gene TRBJ1-2; tentative D call: TRBD1 (6 bases). CDR3 length: 14 amino acids. The V end lost 6 bases, the J end lost 7 bases, and 18 bases lay between the germline ends. Germline V gives CDR1 LGHDT, CDR2 YNNKEL (reference sequence). CDR3 nucleotides: TGTGCCAGCAGTCATTCAACAGGGAATCGTGGCTACACCTTC. Encoded protein: CASSHSTGNRGYTF.

This clone has a handful of counts. V gene TRBV29-1 combines with J gene TRBJ2-7, with 8 bases identical to TRBD1. Losses at the gene ends were 4 bases for V and 5 bases for J; bases not matched to a gene: 7. Germline CDR1 SQVTM, CDR2 ANQGSEA. The CDR3 runs 13 residues. The CDR3 nucleotides read TGCAGCGTTGTTAGGACAGGGAGCGACGAGCAGTACTTC. It yields the protein CSVVRTGSDEQYF.

The chain is built from TRBV18 and TRBJ1-5; TRBD1 matches 10 bases. J gave up 2 bases and V 1 base, and 5 bases lay outside the gene matches. CDR1 is KGHSH and CDR2 is LQKENI in the germline V gene. CDR3 length: 17 residues. The CDR3 nucleotides are TGTGCCAGCTCACCACGACAGGGGGCCACGGGCAATCAGCCCCAGCATTTT. Translated: CASSPRQGATGNQPQHF.

This clone was counted only a few times. V and J are TRBV18 and TRBJ1-6; tentatively, D is TRBD1 (5 bases). The CDR3 totals 14 residues. The germline V gene encodes CDR1 KGHSH and CDR2 LQKENI. Trimming shortened V by 5 bases and J by 4 bases, and 9 bases separated the two germline ends. DNA of the CDR3: TGTGCCAGCTCAGTACAGGCTTATAATTCACCCCTCCACTTT. As protein: CASSVQAYNSPLHF.